These 25 T cell receptor beta chains share one sample of origin, sequenced in a study of shared clonotypes between healthy human individuals. Libraries were prepared by immunoSEQ multiplex PCR; TCRdb keeps only in-frame clonotypes and omits some of them. The sample lists 650,000 to 750,000 clones, roughly 78% seen once, with approximately 1.8% in the top ten. Sequenced material: memory CD4+ T cells sorted from blood. The sample's subset: CD45RA-negative fraction. These receptors came from a young woman in good health.

The V gene is TRBV6-1, the J gene TRBJ1-4, with no clear D. Germline V CDR1 and CDR2: MNHNS, SASEGT. V shed 4 bases and J shed 0 bases, with 12 bases lying between them. The CDR3 runs 16 residues. CDR3 in DNA: TGTGCCAGCAGTGCCCGCCCGGCTGCAACTAATGAAAAACTGTTTTTT. Protein: CASSARPAATNEKLFF.

The chain has TRBV6-1 and TRBJ1-5; TRBD1 aligns across 7 bases. The germline gives CDR1 MNHNS, CDR2 SASEGT. The V gene end was trimmed by 6 bases and the J gene end by 0 bases; junction bases not matched to a gene: 2. The CDR3 spans 14 residues. The DNA of the CDR3 is TGTGCCAGCAGGGGACAGTATAGCAATCAGCCCCAGCATTTT. Translating it yields CASRGQYSNQPQHF.

In DNA, the CDR3 is TGTGCCAGCAGCCCCGGGAGTTTTACGGGAGGGCAAGAGACCCAGTACTTC. Protein: CASSPGSFTGGQETQYF. The V gene is TRBV5-8, the J gene TRBJ2-5, with 8 positions matching TRBD2. CDR3 size: 17 residues. CDR1 is SGHTS, CDR2 YDEGEE, per germline. J lost 2 bases, V lost 4 bases, and 13 bases had no gene match.

The CDR3 nucleotides are TGTGCCAGCAGCTTAGCGGGTGATCAGCCCCAGCATTTT. It encodes CASSLAGDQPQHF. This sequence joins TRBV7-8 and TRBJ1-5; the D is unclear. CDR1 SGHVS and CDR2 FQNEAQ come from the germline V gene. The ends were cut back, 0 bases at V and 5 bases at J, with 5 bases in the middle. The CDR3 contains 13 residues.

This clone appeared a single time. The chain is built from TRBV5-1 and TRBJ2-1, with a weak D call TRBD2 (6 bases). Germline assignment: CDR1 SGHRS and CDR2 YFSETQ. Trimming pared 3 bases from V and 0 bases from J, leaving 10 bases between. This CDR3 region has 15 residues. This CDR3 reads CASSWDLISYNEQFF. CDR3 coding DNA: TGCGCCAGCAGCTGGGACTTAATCTCCTACAATGAGCAGTTCTTC.

The V gene is TRBV18, the J gene TRBJ2-7, with TRBD2 identical over 8 bases. Germline assignment: CDR1 KGHSH and CDR2 LQKENI. This CDR3 has 15 residues. V shed 5 bases, J shed 7 bases, and the junction held 13 bases outside the gene matches. CDR3 bases: TGTGCCAGCTCAGTACGCCAGCGGGAGTTTCATGAGCAGTACTTC. This encodes CASSVRQREFHEQYF.

This clone showed up just a few times. This chain connects TRBV30 to TRBJ1-1; 7 bases match TRBD1. The CDR3 sequence is 13 residues long. Germline V gene lookup returns CDR1 GTSNPN and CDR2 SVGIG (reference sequence). The V gene end was trimmed by 3 bases and the J gene end by 3 bases; junction bases not matched to a gene: 4. The CDR3: CAWRGQEYTEAFF. CDR3 nucleotides: TGTGCCTGGAGAGGACAGGAGTACACTGAAGCTTTCTTT.

The J gene is TRBJ2-1, the V gene TRBV10-1, with no clear D. This CDR3 comprises 17 residues. Trimming stripped 0 bases from V and 2 bases from J, with 14 bases between. Per the germline V gene, CDR1 is WNHNN and CDR2 is SYGVQD (reference sequence). In DNA form, the CDR3 reads TGCGCCAGCAGTGAGTCGCGACTTACTGCAACCTACAATGAGCAGTTCTTC. Encoded protein: CASSESRLTATYNEQFF.

This clone was picked up a small number of times. This sample also contains other DNA sequences that code for the same CDR3. The CDR3: CASSFLQGGTEAFF. DNA for the CDR3: TGCGCCAGCAGCTTCCTACAGGGGGGAACTGAAGCTTTCTTT. The chain carries TRBV5-1 and TRBJ1-1; 8 bases map to TRBD1. This CDR3 contains 14 residues. Germline CDR1 and CDR2: SGHRS and YFSETQ. V dropped 2 bases and J dropped 5; count of bases not matched to a gene: 5.

This CDR3 is CSARVYYEQYF. Written as DNA, the CDR3 is TGCAGTGCTAGAGTCTACTACGAGCAGTACTTC. The gene calls are TRBV20-1 and TRBJ2-5; D is ambiguous. The J call is doubtful: the DNA matches TRBJ2-7 better. This CDR3 comprises 11 residues. Germline assignment: CDR1 DFQATT and CDR2 SNEGSKA (reference sequence).

In its sample, this clone was seen once. The chain recombines TRBV28 with TRBJ2-1, with 12 positions matching TRBD2. The CDR3 runs 14 residues. V lost 6 bases to trimming and J lost 6 bases; unmatched junction nucleotides: 3. CDR1 and CDR2 (germline): MDHEN, SYDVKM. The CDR3 spells CASRPSGRANEQFF. The CDR3 DNA is TGTGCCAGCAGGCCTAGCGGGAGGGCCAATGAGCAGTTCTTC.

This chain connects TRBV10-3 to TRBJ1-6; 7 nucleotides line up with TRBD1. This CDR3 has 15 amino acids. The V gene end was trimmed by 0 bases and the J gene end by 10 bases; junction bases not matched to a gene: 6. In germline, CDR1 is ENHRY, CDR2 SYGVKD. CDR3 loop: CAISESRQGGSPLHF. The CDR3 region has the DNA TGTGCCATCAGTGAGTCGCGCCAGGGGGGGTCACCCCTCCACTTT.

This chain joins TRBV29-1 and TRBJ1-2, with D hard to call. The CDR3 has 12 residues. V dropped 1 base and J dropped 8 bases, with 11 bases sitting between them. CDR1 is SQVTM and CDR2 is ANQGSEA in the germline V gene. CDR3 amino acids: CSVEVIGRGYTF. The DNA of the CDR3 is TGCAGCGTTGAAGTAATAGGCCGGGGCTACACCTTC. Filled out from reference TRBV29-1 and TRBJ1-2, the complete variable domain reads SAVISQKPSRDICQRGTSLTIQCQVDSQVTMMFWYRQQPGQSLTLIATANQGSEATYESGFVIDKFPISRPNLTFSTLTVSNMSPEDSSIYLCSVEVIGRGYTFGSGTRLTVV.

The V call is TRBV11-2, the J call TRBJ1-6; D is perhaps TRBD1 (6 bases). Germline V lookup: CDR1 SGHAT, CDR2 FQNNGV. There are 14 residues in the CDR3. V gave up 4 bases and J gave up 9 bases, with 13 bases separating them. The CDR3 coding sequence is TGTGCCAGCAGCTCAACAGGGTCTGGTTCACCCCTCCACTTT. It is translated as CASSSTGSGSPLHF.

The chain carries TRBV28 and TRBJ2-1; TRBD2 is a possible D gene (6 bases). This CDR3 has 16 residues. With 6 bases removed from V and 5 bases from J, the gap between germline ends came to 20 bases. Germline values: CDR1 MDHEN, CDR2 SYDVKM. The CDR3 nucleotides are TGTGCCAGCAGCCGAGGGAGGATAACCTGGGACAATGAGCAGTTCTTC. This codes for CASSRGRITWDNEQFF.

The rearrangement joins TRBV29-1 to TRBJ2-2; 9 positions agree with TRBD1. Germline values: CDR1 SQVTM, CDR2 ANQGSEA. CDR3 length equals 14 residues. V was pared by 7 bases and J by 3 bases, with 6 bases of the junction left unmatched. The CDR3 loop is CSATQGADTGELFF. CDR3 nucleotides: TGCAGCGCAACACAGGGGGCGGACACCGGGGAGCTGTTTTTT.

V is TRBV21-1 and J is TRBJ2-7; whether TRBD2, the table's D call, matches the DNA was not checked. TRBV21-1 has pseudogene status. The CDR3 is 15 residues long. Written as DNA, the CDR3 is TGTGCCAGCAGCGCTACAGAGGGCCTCTCCTACGAGCAGTACTTC. Its translation is CASSATEGLSYEQYF.

The sample holds one count of this clone. V is TRBV11-2 and J is TRBJ2-7; TRBD1 matches 8 bases. The CDR3 has 14 residues. The ends lost 10 bases at V and 2 bases at J; junction bases unmatched: 10. Germline V lookup: CDR1 SGHAT, CDR2 FQNNGV. The CDR3 region is CATGQGYPTYEQYF. For the CDR3, the DNA is TGTGCCACCGGACAGGGCTACCCCACCTACGAGCAGTACTTC.

The gene calls are TRBV4-1 and TRBJ2-2; D is undetermined. The V gene's germline CDR1 is MGHRA and CDR2 YSYEKL. Trimming removed 2 bases from V and 0 bases from J, with 13 bases in between. This CDR3 contains 17 residues. The CDR3 DNA sequence: TGCGCCAGCAGCCAATATCTCAGGAGATCGAACACCGGGGAGCTGTTTTTT. Protein: CASSQYLRRSNTGELFF.

This clone was picked up many times. The same CDR3 is also encoded by other DNA sequences in this sample. The V and J genes are TRBV7-9 and TRBJ2-5; D is undetermined. V shed 5 bases and J shed 3 bases, with 4 bases lying between them. The germline V gene encodes CDR1 SEHNR and CDR2 FQNEAQ (reference sequence). The CDR3 runs 11 residues. CDR3 nucleotides: TGTGCCAGCAGCATAAAAGAGACCCAGTACTTC. This sequence encodes CASSIKETQYF.

The rearrangement links TRBV19 to TRBJ2-7; 7 positions agree with TRBD2. CDR3 length equals 13 residues. With V trimmed by 8 bases and J by 3 bases, 7 bases remained unmatched. Germline V gene sequence: CDR1 LNHDA, CDR2 SQIVND (reference sequence). As DNA, the CDR3 is TGTGCCAGTGGGGAGGGCAGAAACTACGAGCAGTACTTC. Translation gives CASGEGRNYEQYF.

This clone was seen a handful of times. V and J are TRBV27 and TRBJ1-2; D may be TRBD1 (6 bases). The V gene's germline CDR1 is MNHEY and CDR2 SMNVEV (reference sequence). V was shortened by 3 bases and J by 6 bases, with 11 bases between the two germline ends. The CDR3 has 13 residues. The CDR3 region is CASSFRDKNGYTF. The CDR3 coding sequence is TGTGCCAGCAGTTTCCGGGACAAGAATGGCTACACCTTC.

This chain connects TRBV11-3 to TRBJ2-2, with D possibly matching TRBD1 (5 bases). CDR3 length: 13 residues. The V gene's germline CDR1 is SGHNT and CDR2 YENEEA. Trimming cost V 1 base and J 9 bases, with 9 bases left between them. This CDR3 is CASSLGDSRELFF. The CDR3 nucleotides are TGTGCCAGCAGCTTAGGCGACAGCCGGGAGCTGTTTTTT.

The chain combines TRBV7-3 with TRBJ2-7; 8 positions match TRBD2. Trimming at V came to 2 bases and at J to 1 base, leaving 4 bases not matched to a gene. Germline CDR1 is SGHTA and CDR2 is FQGTGA. The CDR3 consists of 15 residues. This CDR3 is CASSLVAGGSYEQYF. The CDR3 bases are TGTGCCAGCAGCTTAGTGGCGGGAGGATCCTACGAGCAGTACTTC.

The rearrangement joins TRBV10-2 to TRBJ2-5; 9 nucleotides align to TRBD1. V was clipped by 4 bases and J by 4 bases; unmatched bases: 7. Per germline, CDR1 WSHSY and CDR2 SAAADI. This CDR3 is built from 15 residues. The CDR3 loop is CASSAPGQGVETQYF. DNA for the CDR3: TGCGCCAGCAGTGCGCCGGGACAGGGTGTAGAGACCCAGTACTTC.